This passage covers 14 T cell receptor beta chains from one sample sequenced in a study of cytomegalovirus exposure and HLA in healthy donors. The method was immunoSEQ multiplex PCR; TCRdb's version includes in-frame clones alone and lacks a portion of them. Here the sample spans about 350,000 clones, about nine tenths being singletons. Sample: PBMCs. These receptors were obtained from a woman aged 30 to 39 in good health and CMV-seropositive.

The chain recombines TRBV6-1 with TRBJ2-7, with a possible D match to TRBD1 (5 bases). V was trimmed by 5 bases and J by 7 bases, leaving 21 bases between them. Looked up from germline, CDR1 is MNHNS and CDR2 is SASEGT. This CDR3 is built from 15 residues. The CDR3 region has the DNA TGTGCCAGCAGTCCAGACGGGCGACCAAACAGGGAGCAGTACTTC. Translation gives CASSPDGRPNREQYF.

This chain links TRBV28 with TRBJ2-1; D remains ambiguous. The CDR3 loop spans 15 amino acids. V lost 5 bases and J 0 bases, leaving 11 bases between the germline ends. Germline CDR1 MDHEN, CDR2 SYDVKM. The CDR3 nucleotides are TGTGCCAGCAGTCCCCATTCGAGCTCCTACAATGAGCAGTTCTTC. It yields the protein CASSPHSSSYNEQFF.

The genes are TRBV6-5 and TRBJ1-2, with a possible D match to TRBD1 (6 bases). Trimming cost V 2 bases and J 4 bases, with 14 bases left between them. The germline CDR1 and CDR2 sequences are MNHEY and SVGAGI. The CDR3 has 15 residues. The CDR3: CASSYGTQGFYGYTF. CDR3 DNA: TGTGCCAGCAGTTACGGTACACAGGGATTCTATGGCTACACCTTC.

The rearrangement joins TRBV7-2 to TRBJ2-7; unclear D gene. The CDR3 has 11 residues. Trimming shortened V by 4 bases and J by 7 bases, and 8 bases separated the two germline ends. Germline loops: CDR1 SGHTA, CDR2 FQGNSA. CDR3 residues: CASSSLGEQYF. CDR3 DNA: TGTGCCAGCAGCTCCTTGGGGGAGCAGTACTTC.

The V and J genes are TRBV6-6 and TRBJ1-6; 12 bases map to TRBD1. The CDR3 is made up of 16 amino acids. The V gene's germline CDR1 is MNHNY and CDR2 SVGAGI (reference sequence). Trimming removed 6 bases from V and 7 bases from J; junction bases left unmatched: 7. CDR3 in DNA: TGTGCCAGCAGCTCGGGACAGGGGGCTGGAAATTCACCCCTCCACTTT. As protein: CASSSGQGAGNSPLHF.

The chain is built from TRBV18 and TRBJ2-1; TRBD1 is a possible D gene (6 bases). CDR1 KGHSH and CDR2 LQKENI come from the germline V gene. The CDR3 consists of 15 residues. V was pared by 3 bases and J by 4 bases, with 13 bases between. CDR3 sequence reads: CASSPIRQVYNEQFF. The CDR3 nucleotides are TGTGCCAGCTCACCGATTCGACAGGTTTACAATGAGCAGTTCTTC.

Concerning this clone: One junction end does not reproduce the germline sequence, and a read error may be involved. The chain links TRBV30 to TRBJ1-1; the D gene is possibly TRBD1 (6 bases). The CDR3 covers 12 residues. Germline CDR1 reads GTSNPN; CDR2 reads SVGIG (reference sequence). The CDR3 DNA reads TGTGCCTGGAGTGAAGAAGGGAGGACGGGACACTTT. Amino acids: CAWSEEGRTGHF.

The CDR3 DNA sequence: TGTGCTAGTGGTTTGCGGGGGACTGAAGCTTTCTTT. It yields the protein CASGLRGTEAFF. The rearrangement uses TRBV12-5 and TRBJ1-1, with a possible D match to TRBD1 (5 bases). Trimming cost V 2 bases and J 5 bases, with 6 bases left between them. CDR3 size: 12 residues. From germline, CDR1 is LGHNT and CDR2 FRNRAP.

The rearrangement uses TRBV6-5 and TRBJ2-1, with D perhaps given as TRBD1 or TRBD2 (5 bases each). Looked up from germline, CDR1 is MNHEY and CDR2 is SVGAGI. The V end lost 6 bases, the J end lost 8 bases, and 14 bases lay between the germline ends. The CDR3 consists of 13 residues. The CDR3 DNA reads as TGTGCCAGCAGGGGGACCCCTGGCCATGAGCAGTTCTTC. This codes for CASRGTPGHEQFF.

The chain uses TRBV28 and TRBJ2-7; no clear D gene. The CDR3 totals 15 residues. Germline lookup yields CDR1 MDHEN and CDR2 SYDVKM. Trimming took off 5 bases at V and 3 bases at J, with 17 bases between the two ends. The CDR3 loop is CASSPGSQKNYEQYF. As DNA, the CDR3 is TGTGCCAGCAGTCCCGGCAGTCAAAAAAACTACGAGCAGTACTTC.

V is TRBV6-6 and J is TRBJ2-1; 9 bases are shared with TRBD1. The CDR3 spans 14 residues. V was clipped by 7 bases and J by 6 bases; unmatched bases: 7. Germline CDR1 is MNHNY and CDR2 is SVGAGI (reference sequence). Here the CDR3 DNA reads TGTGCCAGCACTAGTGGGACAGGGTTCAATGAGCAGTTCTTC. It yields the protein CASTSGTGFNEQFF.

V is TRBV9 and J is TRBJ1-1; no clear D. The CDR3 sequence is 13 residues long. Between the trimmed V and J ends, which lost 3 bases and 5 bases, there was a span of 11 bases. Germline V gives CDR1 SGDLS, CDR2 YYNGEE. The CDR3 spells CASSGTGETEAFF. The DNA for the CDR3 is TGTGCCAGCAGCGGGACCGGAGAGACTGAAGCTTTCTTT.

The rearrangement uses TRBV4-3 and TRBJ2-6, with TRBD2 as a possible D gene (5 bases). Between the trimmed V and J ends, which lost 0 bases and 2 bases, there was a span of 14 bases. The CDR3 consists of 18 residues. The germline gives CDR1 LGHNA, CDR2 YSLEER. CDR3 sequence: CASSQDSGKTTGANVLTF. The CDR3 DNA is TGCGCCAGCAGCCAAGATTCGGGGAAAACTACTGGGGCCAACGTCCTGACTTTC.

J is TRBJ1-4 and V is TRBV19; 7 nucleotides agree with TRBD1. The V gene's germline CDR1 is LNHDA and CDR2 SQIVND (reference sequence). The V segment lost 7 bases and the J segment 0 bases; nucleotides outside the gene matches: 8. The CDR3 runs to 16 residues. CDR3 amino acids: CASINRGTATNEKLFF. For the CDR3, the DNA is TGTGCCAGTATAAACAGGGGAACTGCAACTAATGAAAAACTGTTTTTT.